The 18 T cell receptor beta chains in this list originate from one sample, sequenced in a study of human thymus T cells. Using immunoSEQ multiplex PCR, the repertoire was profiled, and TCRdb retains in-frame clones only, with some absent. The sample records roughly 54,000 clones, roughly 94% being singletons. The material sequenced was blood. The receptors originated from a boy under two years old with a congenital heart defect but otherwise immunologically healthy.

The chain joins TRBV4-1 to TRBJ1-2, with D possibly being TRBD1 (5 bases). CDR1 and CDR2 (germline): MGHRA, YSYEKL. The CDR3 length is 13 residues. Trimming left V 0 bases short and J 4 bases short, with 6 bases between. In DNA, the CDR3 is TGCGCCAGCAGCCAAGATGGGACCTATGGCTACACCTTC. The encoded protein is CASSQDGTYGYTF.

This clone was recorded once. CDR3 residues: CASSGPQTGPIYGYTF. Here the CDR3 DNA reads TGTGCCAGCAGTGGGCCCCAGACAGGTCCTATCTATGGCTACACCTTC. V gene TRBV2 combines with J gene TRBJ1-2; TRBD1 might be the D (6 bases). V gave up 4 bases and J gave up 4 bases, with 19 bases separating them. The CDR3 consists of 16 residues. Germline lookup yields CDR1 SNHLY and CDR2 FYNNEI.

This sequence joins TRBV2 and TRBJ2-7; no firm D call. This CDR3 region has 12 residues. With 2 bases removed from V and 3 bases from J, the gap between germline ends came to 5 bases. Germline-derived CDR1 and CDR2 are SNHLY and FYNNEI. The CDR3 spells CASSESVYEQYF. The DNA for the CDR3 is TGTGCCAGCAGTGAATCGGTCTACGAGCAGTACTTC.

This chain connects TRBV5-1 to TRBJ1-1; D is uncertain. The CDR3 length is 12 residues. Germline values: CDR1 SGHRS, CDR2 YFSETQ. The V end was cut by 3 bases, the J end by 1 base, with 4 bases between. This CDR3 is CASSWGNTEAFF. DNA of the CDR3: TGCGCCAGCAGCTGGGGGAACACTGAAGCTTTCTTT. The variable domain in full, completed from reference TRBV5-1 and TRBJ1-1, reads KAGVTQTPRYLIKTRGQQVTLSCSPISGHRSVSWYQQTPGQGLQFLFEYFSETQRNKGNFPGRFSGRQFSNSRSEMNVSTLELGDSALYLCASSWGNTEAFFGQGTRLTVV.

This sequence joins TRBV28 and TRBJ2-3; 8 positions match TRBD2. The CDR3 has 15 residues. Germline V lookup: CDR1 MDHEN, CDR2 SYDVKM. Trimming at V came to 1 base and at J to 0 bases, leaving 0 bases not matched to a gene. As DNA, the CDR3 is TGTGCCAGCAGTTTATTAGCGGGGAGCACAGATACGCAGTATTTT. This translates into CASSLLAGSTDTQYF.

The CDR3 is CASSVGTGAGLAGGQQYF. CDR3 DNA: TGTGCCAGCAGCGTAGGGACAGGGGCGGGACTAGCGGGAGGGCAGCAGTACTTC. The V call is TRBV9, the J call TRBJ2-7, with TRBD2 identical over 16 bases. Trimming removed 0 bases from V and 8 bases from J; junction bases left unmatched: 11. The CDR3 is 18 residues long. In germline, CDR1 is SGDLS, CDR2 YYNGEE.

The J gene is TRBJ1-4, the V gene TRBV5-5; 11 bases fit TRBD1. V was pared by 4 bases and J by 7 bases, with 18 bases of the junction left unmatched. The CDR3 sequence is 19 residues long. Germline V lookup: CDR1 SGHKS, CDR2 YYEKEE (reference sequence). CDR3 DNA: TGTGCCAGCAGCCCTTGGCTGGAGGACAGGGGGCTTTTAGGTGAAAAACTGTTTTTT. Translation gives CASSPWLEDRGLLGEKLFF.

V is TRBV5-4 and J is TRBJ2-4; 12 bases map to TRBD1. The germline CDR1 and CDR2 sequences are SGHNT and YYREEE (reference sequence). This CDR3 region has 15 residues. V lost 4 bases to trimming and J lost 4 bases; unmatched junction nucleotides: 3. The CDR3 here is CASSGTGGLKNIQYF. The CDR3 DNA reads TGTGCCAGCAGCGGGACAGGGGGCCTAAAAAACATTCAGTACTTC.

This sequence joins TRBV5-1 and TRBJ2-5, with a tentative D call TRBD1 (5 bases). V lost 0 bases and J lost 5, with 11 bases in between. Germline V gene lookup returns CDR1 SGHRS and CDR2 YFSETQ. CDR3 length: 14 amino acids. For the CDR3, the DNA is TGCGCCAGCAGCTTGGGTAGGGGTTTGGAGACCCAGTACTTC. This codes for CASSLGRGLETQYF.

This clone was seen a single time. The chain is built from TRBV4-2 and TRBJ1-3, with a tentative D call TRBD1 (6 bases). CDR1 is LGHNA and CDR2 is YNFKEQ in the germline V gene. Between the trimmed V and J ends, which lost 1 base and 4 bases, there was a span of 11 bases. The CDR3 has 15 residues. The CDR3 region is CASSQGRGTGNTIYF. CDR3 in DNA: TGTGCCAGCAGCCAAGGGAGGGGGACGGGAAACACCATATATTTT.

The chain uses TRBV7-2 and TRBJ2-7; 8 bases map to TRBD1. CDR1 is SGHTA, CDR2 FQGNSA, per germline. The CDR3 spans 14 residues. Trimming cost V 4 bases and J 3 bases; bases outside gene matches: 5. CDR3 DNA sequence: TGTGCCAGCAGCTCGGACAGGGAGAACTACGAGCAGTACTTC. This gives the protein CASSSDRENYEQYF.

This chain connects TRBV7-9 to TRBJ2-7; 8 bases are a match to TRBD1. CDR3 length: 14 amino acids. V gave up 5 bases and J gave up 2 bases; unmatched junction bases: 5. CDR1 is SEHNR and CDR2 is FQNEAQ in the germline V gene (reference sequence). The CDR3 DNA is TGTGCCAGCAGCCCCCGGGACAGGACCTACGAGCAGTACTTC. It is translated as CASSPRDRTYEQYF.

The chain uses TRBV27 and TRBJ2-7, with D perhaps TRBD2 (5 bases). Per germline, CDR1 MNHEY and CDR2 SMNVEV (reference sequence). V was shortened by 0 bases and J by 4 bases, with 7 bases between the two germline ends. The CDR3 runs to 13 residues. DNA for the CDR3: TGTGCCAGCAGTTTATCTCGCGGGTACGAGCAGTACTTC. Translation gives CASSLSRGYEQYF.

This sequence joins TRBV5-1 and TRBJ1-1; a possible D gene is TRBD1 (5 bases). The CDR3 covers 13 residues. Per the germline V gene, CDR1 is SGHRS and CDR2 is YFSETQ. Trimming cost V 4 bases and J 8 bases, with 15 bases left between them. This chain's CDR3 is CASSPAWGREAFF. The CDR3 DNA follows: TGCGCCAGCAGCCCGGCATGGGGCCGCGAAGCTTTCTTT. Full variable domain (outside the CDR3, taken from reference TRBV5-1 and TRBJ1-1): KAGVTQTPRYLIKTRGQQVTLSCSPISGHRSVSWYQQTPGQGLQFLFEYFSETQRNKGNFPGRFSGRQFSNSRSEMNVSTLELGDSALYLCASSPAWGREAFFGQGTRLTVV.

The chain employs TRBV2 and TRBJ2-7; D may be TRBD1 or TRBD2 (5 bases each). Germline V CDR1 and CDR2: SNHLY, FYNNEI. V lost 7 bases, J lost 3 bases, and 13 bases lay in between. The CDR3 consists of 13 residues. CDR3 bases: TGTGCCAGCATCGGGACCAGTGGCTACGAGCAGTACTTC. It encodes CASIGTSGYEQYF.

The chain employs TRBV7-9 and TRBJ2-3; unclear D gene. V was pared by 4 bases and J by 6 bases, with 8 bases between. The CDR3 consists of 12 residues. CDR1 and CDR2 from the germline V gene are SEHNR and FQNEAQ (reference sequence). This CDR3 reads CASSSLTDTQYF. In nucleotides, the CDR3 is TGTGCCAGCAGCTCCTTAACGGATACGCAGTATTTT. Drawing the rest from reference TRBV7-9 and TRBJ2-3, the complete variable domain is DTGVSQNPRHKITKRGQNVTFRCDPISEHNRLYWYRQTLGQGPEFLTYFQNEAQLEKSRLLSDRFSAERPKGSFSTLEIQRTEQGDSAMYLCASSSLTDTQYFGPGTRLTVL.

The gene calls are TRBV19 and TRBJ1-1, with a weak D call TRBD1 (5 bases). The CDR3 totals 14 residues. Germline V gene sequence: CDR1 LNHDA, CDR2 SQIVND (reference sequence). V lost 2 bases and J lost 0, with 7 bases in between. DNA of the CDR3: TGTGCCAGTAGTATATGGGGGATGAACACTGAAGCTTTCTTT. Translated, it gives CASSIWGMNTEAFF.

The chain is built from TRBV7-3 and TRBJ1-3; 9 nucleotides match TRBD1. Germline lookup yields CDR1 SGHTA and CDR2 FQGTGA. Unmatched junction bases numbered 15, after V lost 5 bases and J lost 1 base. This CDR3 region has 19 residues. The CDR3 is CASSPNGQGILWSGNTIYF. The CDR3 DNA reads TGTGCCAGCAGCCCGAATGGACAGGGGATTTTGTGGTCTGGAAACACCATATATTTT.